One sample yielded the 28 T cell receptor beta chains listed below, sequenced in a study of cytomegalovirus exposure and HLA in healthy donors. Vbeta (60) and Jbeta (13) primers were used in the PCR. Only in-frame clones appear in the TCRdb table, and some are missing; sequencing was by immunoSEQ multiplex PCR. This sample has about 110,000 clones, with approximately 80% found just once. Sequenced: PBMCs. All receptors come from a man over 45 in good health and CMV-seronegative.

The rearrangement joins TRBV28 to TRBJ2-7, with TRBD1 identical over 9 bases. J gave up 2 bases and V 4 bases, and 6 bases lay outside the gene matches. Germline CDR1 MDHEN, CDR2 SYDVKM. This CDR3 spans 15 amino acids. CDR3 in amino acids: CASSWDRVLAYEQYF. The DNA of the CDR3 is TGTGCCAGCAGTTGGGACAGGGTGTTGGCCTACGAGCAGTACTTC.

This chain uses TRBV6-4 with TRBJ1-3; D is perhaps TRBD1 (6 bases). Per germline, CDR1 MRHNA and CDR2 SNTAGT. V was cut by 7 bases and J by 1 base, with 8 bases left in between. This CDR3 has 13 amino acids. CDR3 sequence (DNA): TGTGCCAGCACCCAGGGGTCTGGAAACACCATATATTTT. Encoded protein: CASTQGSGNTIYF.

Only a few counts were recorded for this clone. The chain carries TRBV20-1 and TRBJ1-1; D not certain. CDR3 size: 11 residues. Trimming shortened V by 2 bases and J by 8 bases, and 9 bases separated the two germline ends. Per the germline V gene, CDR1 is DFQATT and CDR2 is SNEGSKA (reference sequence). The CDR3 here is CSARQSGEAFF. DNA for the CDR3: TGCAGTGCTAGACAGAGCGGGGAAGCTTTCTTT.

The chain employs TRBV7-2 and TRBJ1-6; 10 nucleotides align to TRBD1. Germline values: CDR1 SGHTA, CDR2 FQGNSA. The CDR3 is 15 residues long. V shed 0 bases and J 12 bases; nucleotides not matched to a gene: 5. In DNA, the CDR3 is TGTGCCAGCAGCTTAGCGGGACAGGGGAGCAGACCCCTCCACTTT. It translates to CASSLAGQGSRPLHF.

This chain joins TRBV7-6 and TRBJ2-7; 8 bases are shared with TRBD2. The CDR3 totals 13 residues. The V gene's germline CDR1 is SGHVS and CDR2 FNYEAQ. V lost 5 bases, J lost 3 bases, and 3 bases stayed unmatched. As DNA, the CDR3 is TGTGCCAGCAGCGAGCGGGAGCTCTACGAGCAGTACTTC. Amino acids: CASSERELYEQYF.

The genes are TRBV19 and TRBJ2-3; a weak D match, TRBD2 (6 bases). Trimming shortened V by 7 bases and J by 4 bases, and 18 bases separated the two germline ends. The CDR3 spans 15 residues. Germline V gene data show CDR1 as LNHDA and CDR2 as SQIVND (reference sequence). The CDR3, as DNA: TGTGCCAGTAAGGGGAGGCCCCTTGGTGCAGATACGCAGTATTTT. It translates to CASKGRPLGADTQYF.

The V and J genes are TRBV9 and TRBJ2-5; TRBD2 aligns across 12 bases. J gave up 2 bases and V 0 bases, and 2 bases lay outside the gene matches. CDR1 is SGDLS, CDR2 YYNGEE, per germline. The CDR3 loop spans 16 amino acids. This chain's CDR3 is CASSVDTSGGQETQYF. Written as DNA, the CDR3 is TGTGCCAGCAGCGTAGATACTAGCGGGGGGCAAGAGACCCAGTACTTC.

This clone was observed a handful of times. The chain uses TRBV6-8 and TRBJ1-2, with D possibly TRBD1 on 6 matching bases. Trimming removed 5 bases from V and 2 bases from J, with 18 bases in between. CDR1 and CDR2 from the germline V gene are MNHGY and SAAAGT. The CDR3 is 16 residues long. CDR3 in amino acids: CASSHPIQGSNYGYTF. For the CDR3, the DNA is TGTGCCAGCAGTCACCCTATACAGGGTTCCAACTATGGCTACACCTTC.

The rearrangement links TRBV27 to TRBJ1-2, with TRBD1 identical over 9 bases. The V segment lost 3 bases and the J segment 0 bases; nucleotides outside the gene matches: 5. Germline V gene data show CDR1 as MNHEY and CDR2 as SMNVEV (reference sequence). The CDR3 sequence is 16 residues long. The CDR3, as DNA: TGTGCCAGCAGTTTGGTTGGGACAGGGACTAACTATGGCTACACCTTC. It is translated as CASSLVGTGTNYGYTF.

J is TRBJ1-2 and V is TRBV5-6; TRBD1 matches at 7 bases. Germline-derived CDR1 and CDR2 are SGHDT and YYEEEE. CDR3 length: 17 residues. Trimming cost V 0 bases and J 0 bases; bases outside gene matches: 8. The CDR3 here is CASSLGPTGSPNYGYTF. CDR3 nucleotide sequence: TGTGCCAGCAGCTTGGGTCCGACAGGGTCCCCTAACTATGGCTACACCTTC. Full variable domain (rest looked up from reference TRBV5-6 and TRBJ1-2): DAGVTQSPTHLIKTRGQQVTLRCSPKSGHDTVSWYQQALGQGPQFIFQYYEEEERQRGNFPDRFSGHQFPNYSSELNVNALLLGDSALYLCASSLGPTGSPNYGYTFGSGTRLTVV.

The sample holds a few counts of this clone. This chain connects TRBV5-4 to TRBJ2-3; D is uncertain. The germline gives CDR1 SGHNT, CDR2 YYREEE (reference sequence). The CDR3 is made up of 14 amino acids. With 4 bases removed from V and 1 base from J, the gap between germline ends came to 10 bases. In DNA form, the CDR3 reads TGTGCCAGCAGCACCCAAGGAGGCACAGATACGCAGTATTTT. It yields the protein CASSTQGGTDTQYF. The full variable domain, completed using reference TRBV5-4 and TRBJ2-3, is ETGVTQSPTHLIKTRGQQVTLRCSSQSGHNTVSWYQQALGQGPQFIFQYYREEENGRGNFPPRFSGLQFPNYSSELNVNALELDDSALYLCASSTQGGTDTQYFGPGTRLTVL.

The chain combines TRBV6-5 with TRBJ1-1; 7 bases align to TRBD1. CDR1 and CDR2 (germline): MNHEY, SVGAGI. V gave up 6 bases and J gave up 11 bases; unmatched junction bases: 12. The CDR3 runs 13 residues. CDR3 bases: TGTGCCAGCAGCCACGAAGGGGGCTGGCGGGCTTTCTTT. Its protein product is CASSHEGGWRAFF.

This chain's CDR3 is CASTPPAGGLSYNEQFF. Written as DNA, the CDR3 is TGTGCCAGTACCCCGCCGGCGGGGGGACTATCCTACAATGAGCAGTTCTTC. The genes are TRBV19 and TRBJ2-1, with 8 bases lining up with TRBD2. V lost 7 bases and J lost 1; bases outside the gene matches: 12. Germline CDR1 reads LNHDA; CDR2 reads SQIVND (reference sequence). The CDR3 loop spans 17 amino acids.

The CDR3 spells CASSPADRRTGELFF. CDR3 DNA: TGTGCCAGTAGCCCCGCGGACAGAAGGACCGGGGAGCTGTTTTTT. The gene calls are TRBV19 and TRBJ2-2, with a tentative D call TRBD1 (6 bases). The ends were cut back, 6 bases at V and 5 bases at J, with 16 bases in the middle. This CDR3 spans 15 amino acids. In germline, CDR1 is LNHDA, CDR2 SQIVND (reference sequence).

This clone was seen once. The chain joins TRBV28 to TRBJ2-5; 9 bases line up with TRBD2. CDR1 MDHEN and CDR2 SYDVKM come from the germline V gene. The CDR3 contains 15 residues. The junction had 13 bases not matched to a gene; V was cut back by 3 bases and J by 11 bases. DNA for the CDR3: TGTGCCAGCAGTTTTCTGGCGGGGGGGCCTCAGGAGCAGTACTTC. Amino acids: CASSFLAGGPQEQYF.

The CDR3 DNA is TGTGCCAGCAGCTTAGCGGGACTAGCGGGAGGGACGCCCTACGAGCAGTACTTC. This gives the protein CASSLAGLAGGTPYEQYF. V gene TRBV7-8 combines with J gene TRBJ2-7; 16 bases agree with TRBD2. Germline CDR1 SGHVS, CDR2 FQNEAQ. The CDR3 has 18 residues. Trimming cost V 0 bases and J 2 bases; bases outside gene matches: 4.

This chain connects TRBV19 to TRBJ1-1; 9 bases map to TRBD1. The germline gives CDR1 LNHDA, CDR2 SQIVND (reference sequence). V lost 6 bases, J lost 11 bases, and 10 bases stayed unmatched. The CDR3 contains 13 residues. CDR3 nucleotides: TGTGCCAGTAGCCCCATGGGGACAGGGTGGGCTTTCTTT. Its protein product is CASSPMGTGWAFF. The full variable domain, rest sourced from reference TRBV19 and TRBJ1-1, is DGGITQSPKYLFRKEGQNVTLSCEQNLNHDAMYWYRQDPGQGLRLIYYSQIVNDFQKGDIAEGYSVSREKKESFPLTVTSAQKNPTAFYLCASSPMGTGWAFFGQGTRLTVV.

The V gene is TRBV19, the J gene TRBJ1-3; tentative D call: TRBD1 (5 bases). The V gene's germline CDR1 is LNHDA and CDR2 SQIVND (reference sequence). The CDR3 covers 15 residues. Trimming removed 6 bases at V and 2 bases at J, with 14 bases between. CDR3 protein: CASRSRGIPGNTIYF. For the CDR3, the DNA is TGTGCCAGTAGGTCGCGGGGGATTCCTGGAAACACCATATATTTT.

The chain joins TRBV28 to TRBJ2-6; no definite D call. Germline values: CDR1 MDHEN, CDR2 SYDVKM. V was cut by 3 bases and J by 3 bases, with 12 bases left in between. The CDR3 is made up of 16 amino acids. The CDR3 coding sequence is TGTGCCAGCAGTTTGGTTTTGAGTATTGGGGCCAACGTCCTGACTTTC. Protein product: CASSLVLSIGANVLTF.

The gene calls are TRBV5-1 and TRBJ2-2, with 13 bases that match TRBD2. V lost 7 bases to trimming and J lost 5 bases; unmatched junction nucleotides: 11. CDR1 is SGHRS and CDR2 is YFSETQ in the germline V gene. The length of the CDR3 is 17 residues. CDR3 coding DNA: TGCGCCAGCCAACGCGGACTAGCGGGAGAATGGACCGGGGAGCTGTTTTTT. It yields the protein CASQRGLAGEWTGELFF.

The CDR3 protein is CASSLTGNTEAFF. The CDR3 bases are TGTGCCAGCAGCTTAACAGGGAACACTGAAGCTTTCTTT. The chain joins TRBV7-2 to TRBJ1-1; D possibly corresponds to TRBD1 (5 bases). CDR1 and CDR2 (germline): SGHTA, FQGNSA. The length of the CDR3 is 13 residues. Trimming took off 2 bases at V and 1 base at J, with 5 bases between the two ends.

The CDR3 nucleotides are TGTGCCAGCAGTTACTCGGGGGCCAGGGGCGAGCAGTACTTC. Translated: CASSYSGARGEQYF. The chain uses TRBV6-6 and TRBJ2-7; TRBD1 is a possible D gene (6 bases). Germline CDR1 MNHNY, CDR2 SVGAGI (reference sequence). The V gene lost 0 bases and the J gene lost 6 bases, with 12 bases spanning the gap. This CDR3 is 14 amino acids long.

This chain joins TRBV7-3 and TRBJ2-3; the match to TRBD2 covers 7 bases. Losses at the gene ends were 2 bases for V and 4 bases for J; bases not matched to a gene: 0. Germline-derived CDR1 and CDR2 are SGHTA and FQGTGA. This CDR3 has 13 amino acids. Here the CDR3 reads CASSLAGADTQYF. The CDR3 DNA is TGTGCCAGCAGCTTAGCGGGAGCAGATACGCAGTATTTT.

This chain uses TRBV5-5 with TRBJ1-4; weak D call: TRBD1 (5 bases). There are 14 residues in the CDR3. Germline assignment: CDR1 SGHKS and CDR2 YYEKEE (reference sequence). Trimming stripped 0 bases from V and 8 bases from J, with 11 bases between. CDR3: CASSLGQGWEKLFF. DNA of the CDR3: TGTGCCAGCAGCTTGGGGCAGGGTTGGGAAAAACTGTTTTTT. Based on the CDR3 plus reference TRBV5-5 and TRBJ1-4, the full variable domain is DAGVTQSPTHLIKTRGQQVTLRCSPISGHKSVSWYQQVLGQGPQFIFQYYEKEERGRGNFPDRFSARQFPNYSSELNVNALLLGDSALYLCASSLGQGWEKLFFGSGTQLSVL.

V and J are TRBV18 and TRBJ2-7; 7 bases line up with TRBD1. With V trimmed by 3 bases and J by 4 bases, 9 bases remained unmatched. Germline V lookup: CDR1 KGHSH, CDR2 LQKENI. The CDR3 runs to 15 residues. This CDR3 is CASSPPGQRMYEQYF. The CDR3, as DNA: TGTGCCAGCTCACCCCCGGGACAGAGGATGTACGAGCAGTACTTC.

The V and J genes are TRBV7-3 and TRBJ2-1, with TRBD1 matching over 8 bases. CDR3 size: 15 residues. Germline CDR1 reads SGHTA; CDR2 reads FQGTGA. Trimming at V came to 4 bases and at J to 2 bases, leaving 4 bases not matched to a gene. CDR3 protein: CASSSDRGTYNEQFF. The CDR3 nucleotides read TGTGCCAGCAGCTCCGACAGGGGCACCTACAATGAGCAGTTCTTC.

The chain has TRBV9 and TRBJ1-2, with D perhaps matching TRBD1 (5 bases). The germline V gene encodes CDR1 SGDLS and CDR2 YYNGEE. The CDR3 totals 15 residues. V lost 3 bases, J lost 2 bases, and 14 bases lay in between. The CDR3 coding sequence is TGTGCCAGCAGCGGAACCCAGACAGTGAACTATGGCTACACCTTC. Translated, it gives CASSGTQTVNYGYTF.

In DNA form, the CDR3 reads TGTGCCAGCAGTTTATCGAGGCCGGACACCGGGGAGCTGTTTTTT. Its translation is CASSLSRPDTGELFF. This chain links TRBV27 with TRBJ2-2; unclear D gene. Germline loops: CDR1 MNHEY, CDR2 SMNVEV (reference sequence). This CDR3 spans 15 amino acids. V was clipped by 0 bases and J by 3 bases, with 8 bases between them.